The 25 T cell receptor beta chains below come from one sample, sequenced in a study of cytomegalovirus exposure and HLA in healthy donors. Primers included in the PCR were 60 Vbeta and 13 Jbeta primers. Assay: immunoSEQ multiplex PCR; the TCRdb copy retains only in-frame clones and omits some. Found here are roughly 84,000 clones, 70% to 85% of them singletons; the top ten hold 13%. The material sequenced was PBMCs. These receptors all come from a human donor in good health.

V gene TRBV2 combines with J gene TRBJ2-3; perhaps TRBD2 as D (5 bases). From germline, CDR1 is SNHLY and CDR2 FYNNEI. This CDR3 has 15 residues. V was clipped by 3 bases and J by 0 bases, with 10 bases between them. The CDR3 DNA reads TGTGCCAGCAGTGAGCCCGGGGTTAGCACAGATACGCAGTATTTT. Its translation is CASSEPGVSTDTQYF.

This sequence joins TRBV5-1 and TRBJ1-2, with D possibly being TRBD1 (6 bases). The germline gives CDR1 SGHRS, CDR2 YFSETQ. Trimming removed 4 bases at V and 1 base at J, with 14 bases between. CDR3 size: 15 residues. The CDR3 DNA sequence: TGCGCCAGCAGCCCGGTCCCAGGGGTTAACTATGGCTACACCTTC. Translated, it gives CASSPVPGVNYGYTF.

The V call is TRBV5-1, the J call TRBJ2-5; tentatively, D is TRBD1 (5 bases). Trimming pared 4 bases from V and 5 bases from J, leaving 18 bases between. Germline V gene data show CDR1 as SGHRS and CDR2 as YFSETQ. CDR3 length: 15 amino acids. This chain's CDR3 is CASSRTSGKGETQYF. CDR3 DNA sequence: TGCGCCAGCAGCCGTACATCAGGGAAGGGGGAGACCCAGTACTTC.

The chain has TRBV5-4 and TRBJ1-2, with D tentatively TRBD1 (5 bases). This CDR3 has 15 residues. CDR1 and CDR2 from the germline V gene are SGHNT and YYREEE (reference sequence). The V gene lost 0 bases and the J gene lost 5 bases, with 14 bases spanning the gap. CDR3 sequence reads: CASSLEPGTIYGYTF. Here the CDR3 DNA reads TGTGCCAGCAGCTTGGAGCCAGGGACTATATATGGCTACACCTTC.

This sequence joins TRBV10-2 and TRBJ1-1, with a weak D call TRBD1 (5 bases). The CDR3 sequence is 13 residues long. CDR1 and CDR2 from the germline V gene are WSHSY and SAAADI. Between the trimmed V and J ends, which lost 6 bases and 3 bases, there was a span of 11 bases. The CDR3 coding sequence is TGCGCCAGCAGCCGCGACAGTTACACTGAAGCTTTCTTT. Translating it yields CASSRDSYTEAFF.

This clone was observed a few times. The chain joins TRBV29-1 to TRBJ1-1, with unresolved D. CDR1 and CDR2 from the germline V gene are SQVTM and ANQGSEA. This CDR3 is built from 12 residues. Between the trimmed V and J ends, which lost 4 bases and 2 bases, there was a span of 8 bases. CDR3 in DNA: TGCAGCGTTGTGGAGGAAAACACTGAAGCTTTCTTT. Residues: CSVVEENTEAFF.

CDR3 amino acids: CASSPKGGGAEAFF. The CDR3 DNA is TGTGCCAGCAGCCCCAAGGGAGGGGGGGCTGAAGCTTTCTTT. The rearrangement joins TRBV7-9 to TRBJ1-1; weak D call: TRBD1 (6 bases). V dropped 5 bases and J dropped 6 bases, with 16 bases sitting between them. Germline CDR1 and CDR2: SEHNR and FQNEAQ (reference sequence). The CDR3 has 14 amino acids.

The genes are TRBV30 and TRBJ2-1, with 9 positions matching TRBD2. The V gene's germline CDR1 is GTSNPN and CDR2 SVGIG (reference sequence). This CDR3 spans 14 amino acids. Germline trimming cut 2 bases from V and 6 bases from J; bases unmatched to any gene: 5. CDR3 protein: CAWSSSGGSNEQFF. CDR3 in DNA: TGTGCCTGGAGTAGTAGCGGGGGCTCCAATGAGCAGTTCTTC. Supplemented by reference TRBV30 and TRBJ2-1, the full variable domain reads SQTIHQWPATLVQPVGSPLSLECTVEGTSNPNLYWYRQAAGRGLQLLFYSVGIGQISSEVPQNLSASRPQDRQFILSSKKLLLSDSGFYLCAWSSSGGSNEQFFGPGTRLTVL.

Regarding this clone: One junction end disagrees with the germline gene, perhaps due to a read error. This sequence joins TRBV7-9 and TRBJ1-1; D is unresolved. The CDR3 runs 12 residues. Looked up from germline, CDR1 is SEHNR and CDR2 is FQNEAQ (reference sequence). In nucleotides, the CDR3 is TGTTCCAGCAGCTTAGAAGCGGGTAGAGCTTTCTTT. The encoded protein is CSSSLEAGRAFF.

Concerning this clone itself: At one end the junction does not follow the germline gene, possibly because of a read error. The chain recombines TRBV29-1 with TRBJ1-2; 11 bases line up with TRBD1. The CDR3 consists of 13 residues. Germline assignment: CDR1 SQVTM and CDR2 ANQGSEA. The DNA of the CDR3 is TGCAGCGCCGGACAGGGGGCAGGGTATGGCTACCCCTTC. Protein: CSAGQGAGYGYPF.

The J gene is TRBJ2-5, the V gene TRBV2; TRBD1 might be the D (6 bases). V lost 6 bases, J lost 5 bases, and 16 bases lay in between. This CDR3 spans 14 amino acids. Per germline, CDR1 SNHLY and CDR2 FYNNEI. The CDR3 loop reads CASRDTGGGETQYF. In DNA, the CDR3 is TGTGCCAGCAGGGACACTGGGGGCGGGGAGACCCAGTACTTC.

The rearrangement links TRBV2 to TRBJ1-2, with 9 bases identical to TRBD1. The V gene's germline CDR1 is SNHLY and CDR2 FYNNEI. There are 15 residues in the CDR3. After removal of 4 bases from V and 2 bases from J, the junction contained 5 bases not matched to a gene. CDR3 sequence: CASSGGQGPNYGYTF. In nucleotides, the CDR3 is TGTGCCAGCAGTGGGGGACAGGGACCAAACTATGGCTACACCTTC.

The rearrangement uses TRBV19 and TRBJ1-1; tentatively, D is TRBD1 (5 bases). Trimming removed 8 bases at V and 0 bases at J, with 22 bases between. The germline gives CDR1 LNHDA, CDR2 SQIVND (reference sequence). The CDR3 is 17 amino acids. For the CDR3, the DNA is TGTGCCAGTCAGGACCGGCAGGGTTTTAAACTGAACACTGAAGCTTTCTTT. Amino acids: CASQDRQGFKLNTEAFF. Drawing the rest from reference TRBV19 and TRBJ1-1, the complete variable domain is DGGITQSPKYLFRKEGQNVTLSCEQNLNHDAMYWYRQDPGQGLRLIYYSQIVNDFQKGDIAEGYSVSREKKESFPLTVTSAQKNPTAFYLCASQDRQGFKLNTEAFFGQGTRLTVV.

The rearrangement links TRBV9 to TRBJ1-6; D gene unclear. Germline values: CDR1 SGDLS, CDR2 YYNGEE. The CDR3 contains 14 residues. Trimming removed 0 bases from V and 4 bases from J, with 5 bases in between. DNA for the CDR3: TGTGCCAGCAGCGTAGGCGGGTATAATTCACCCCTCCACTTT. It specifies CASSVGGYNSPLHF.

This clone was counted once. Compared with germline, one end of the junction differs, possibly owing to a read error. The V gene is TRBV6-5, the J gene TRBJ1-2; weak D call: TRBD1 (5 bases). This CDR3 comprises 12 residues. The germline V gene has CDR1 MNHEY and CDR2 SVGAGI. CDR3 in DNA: TGTGCCAGCAGTTACGGAGGGTGGGGCTACCCCTTC. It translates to CASSYGGWGYPF.

CDR3 region: CASIAGRFEKLFF. As DNA, the CDR3 is TGTGCCAGCATTGCAGGGAGGTTCGAAAAACTGTTTTTT. The gene calls are TRBV2 and TRBJ1-4, with TRBD1 as a possible D gene (5 bases). Trimming took 7 bases from V and 8 from J, leaving 14 bases between them. There are 13 residues in the CDR3. CDR1 is SNHLY, CDR2 FYNNEI, per germline.

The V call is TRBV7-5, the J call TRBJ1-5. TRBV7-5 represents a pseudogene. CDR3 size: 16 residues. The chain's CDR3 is CARSLRGNGKGQPQHF. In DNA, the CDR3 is TGTGCCAGAAGCTTACGAGGAAACGGGAAGGGTCAGCCCCAGCATTTT.

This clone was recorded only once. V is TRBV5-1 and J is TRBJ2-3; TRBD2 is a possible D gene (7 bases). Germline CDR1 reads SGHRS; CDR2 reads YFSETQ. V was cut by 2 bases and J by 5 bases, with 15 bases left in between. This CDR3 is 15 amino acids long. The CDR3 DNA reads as TGCGCCAGCAGCTTTTGGGGGGGGGCCCGAGATACGCAGTATTTT. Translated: CASSFWGGARDTQYF.

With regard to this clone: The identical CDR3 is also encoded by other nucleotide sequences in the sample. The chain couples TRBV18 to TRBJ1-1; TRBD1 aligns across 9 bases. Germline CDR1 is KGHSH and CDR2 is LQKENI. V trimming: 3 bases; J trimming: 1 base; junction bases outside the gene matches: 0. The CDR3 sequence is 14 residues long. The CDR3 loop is CASSPGQGNTEAFF. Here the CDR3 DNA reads TGTGCCAGCTCACCGGGACAGGGGAACACTGAAGCTTTCTTT.

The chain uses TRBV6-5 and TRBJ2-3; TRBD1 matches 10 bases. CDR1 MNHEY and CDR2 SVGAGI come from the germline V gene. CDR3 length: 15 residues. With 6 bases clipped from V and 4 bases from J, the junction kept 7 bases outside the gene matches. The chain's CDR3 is CASSDRDRGSDTQYF. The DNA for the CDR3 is TGTGCCAGCAGCGACCGGGACAGGGGCTCAGATACGCAGTATTTT.

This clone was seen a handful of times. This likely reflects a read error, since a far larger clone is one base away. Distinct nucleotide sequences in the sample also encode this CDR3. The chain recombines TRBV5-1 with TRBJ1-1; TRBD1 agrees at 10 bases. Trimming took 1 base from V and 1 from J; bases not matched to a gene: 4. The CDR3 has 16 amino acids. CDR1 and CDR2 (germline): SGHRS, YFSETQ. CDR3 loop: CASSLFGQGGNTEAFF. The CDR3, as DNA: TGCGCCAGCAGCTTGTTCGGACAGGGGGGGAACACTGAAGCTTTCTTT.

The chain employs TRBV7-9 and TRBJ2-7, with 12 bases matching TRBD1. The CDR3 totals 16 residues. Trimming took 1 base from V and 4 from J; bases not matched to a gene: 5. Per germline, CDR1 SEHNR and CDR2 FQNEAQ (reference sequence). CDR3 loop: CASSLVEGQGAYEQYF. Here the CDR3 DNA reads TGTGCCAGCAGCTTAGTGGAGGGACAGGGGGCTTACGAGCAGTACTTC. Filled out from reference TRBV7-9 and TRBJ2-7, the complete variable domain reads DTGVSQNPRHKITKRGQNVTFRCDPISEHNRLYWYRQTLGQGPEFLTYFQNEAQLEKSRLLSDRFSAERPKGSFSTLEIQRTEQGDSAMYLCASSLVEGQGAYEQYFGPGTRLTVT.

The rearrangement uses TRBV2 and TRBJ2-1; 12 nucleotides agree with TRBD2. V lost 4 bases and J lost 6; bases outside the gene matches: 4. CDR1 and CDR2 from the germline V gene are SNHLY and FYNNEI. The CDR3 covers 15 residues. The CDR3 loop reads CASSGTSGAFNEQFF. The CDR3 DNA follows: TGTGCCAGCAGTGGGACTAGCGGGGCTTTCAATGAGCAGTTCTTC.

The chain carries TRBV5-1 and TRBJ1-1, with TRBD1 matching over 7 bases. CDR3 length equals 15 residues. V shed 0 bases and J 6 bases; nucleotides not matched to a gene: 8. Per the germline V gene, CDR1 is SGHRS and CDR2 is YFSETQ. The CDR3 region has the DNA TGCGCCAGCAGCTTGGAAGGGGGCGTTTTTCCTGAAGCTTTCTTT. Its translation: CASSLEGGVFPEAFF.

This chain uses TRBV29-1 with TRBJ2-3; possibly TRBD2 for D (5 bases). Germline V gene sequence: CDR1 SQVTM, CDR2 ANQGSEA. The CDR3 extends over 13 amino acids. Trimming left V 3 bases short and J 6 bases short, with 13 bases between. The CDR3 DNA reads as TGCAGCGTTGACGAAGGAGGTACGGATACGCAGTATTTT. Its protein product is CSVDEGGTDTQYF.